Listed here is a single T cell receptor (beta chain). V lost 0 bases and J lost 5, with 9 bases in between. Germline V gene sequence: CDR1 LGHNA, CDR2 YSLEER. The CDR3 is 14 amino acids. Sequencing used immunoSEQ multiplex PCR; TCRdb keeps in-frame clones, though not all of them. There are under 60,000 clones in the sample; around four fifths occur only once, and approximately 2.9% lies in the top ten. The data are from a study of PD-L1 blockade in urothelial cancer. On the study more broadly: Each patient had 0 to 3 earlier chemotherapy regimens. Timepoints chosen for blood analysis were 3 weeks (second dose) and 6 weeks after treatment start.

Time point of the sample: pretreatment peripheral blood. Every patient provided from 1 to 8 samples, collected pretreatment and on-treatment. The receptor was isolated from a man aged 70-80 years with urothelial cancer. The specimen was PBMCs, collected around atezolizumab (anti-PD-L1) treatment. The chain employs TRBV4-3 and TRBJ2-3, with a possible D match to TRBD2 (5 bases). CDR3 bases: TGCGCCAGCAGCCAAGAACCTAGCTTAGATACGCAGTATTTT. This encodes CASSQEPSLDTQYF.